The clone carrying this T cell receptor beta chain was counted ten times or more. Its antigen is still unknown. This sample was taken from a study of metastatic and nonmetastatic thyroid tumors. Across the study: Patients with malignant and benign thyroid disease provided blood and tumor or nodule tissue, whose repertoires were compared.

Treatment of any kind had been given to no patient before thyroid surgery. In the authors' workflow: For papillary thyroid cancer, a distant-metastasis classifier was constructed from CDR3 differences observed across clinicopathological groups. MiXCR re-clonotyped the PCR reads for TCRdb. TCRdb, rather than the study authors, made the V and J calls. The data contain roughly 93,000 clones, about 12% of them singletons. Study-wide findings and caveats: According to reports, the diversity of TCR beta was significantly higher in malignant thyroid tumors than in benign nodules, and this held in both blood and tumor samples.

The TCR comes from a female donor with papillary thyroid cancer or a benign thyroid nodule (not recorded which). Some clones in this sample may be carry-over from other donors' samples. The specimen sequenced was blood.

CDR3 in amino acids: CASSQAGLTGEQFF. The CDR3 DNA reads as TGTGCCAGCAGCCAAGCGGGACTCACCGGGGAGCAGTTCTTC. The chain carries TRBV3-1 and TRBJ2-1; weak D call: TRBD2 (6 bases). Trimming left V 1 base short and J 10 bases short, with 14 bases between. Germline lookup yields CDR1 LGHDT and CDR2 YNNKEL (reference sequence). The CDR3 length is 14 residues.